Following are 10 T cell receptor beta chains from one sample sequenced in a study of cytomegalovirus exposure and HLA in healthy donors. The table came from immunoSEQ multiplex PCR; TCRdb's copy has only in-frame clones and leaves some out. The data hold 150,000 or so clones, with about 86% observed a single time. The sequenced sample was PBMCs. The receptor set was obtained from a man aged 18-30 years in good health and CMV-seropositive.

V usage is TRBV9 and J usage is TRBJ1-2; no firm D call. This CDR3 region has 15 residues. CDR1 is SGDLS and CDR2 is YYNGEE in the germline V gene. V gave up 1 base and J gave up 0 bases, with 10 bases separating them. This CDR3 is CASSVIPGSNYGYTF. In nucleotides, the CDR3 is TGTGCCAGCAGCGTAATACCCGGGTCTAACTATGGCTACACCTTC.

The chain carries TRBV9 and TRBJ2-1; tentative D call: TRBD1 (5 bases). V lost 0 bases to trimming and J lost 2 bases, with 9 bases between them. This CDR3 spans 15 amino acids. In germline, CDR1 is SGDLS, CDR2 YYNGEE. Here the CDR3 DNA reads TGTGCCAGCAGCGTAGAGGGGCAGGCCTACAATGAGCAGTTCTTC. Its translation: CASSVEGQAYNEQFF.

J is TRBJ2-7 and V is TRBV6-5, with D perhaps TRBD1 (6 bases). This CDR3 contains 12 residues. Germline assignment: CDR1 MNHEY and CDR2 SVGAGI. V was pared by 7 bases and J by 4 bases, with 11 bases between. DNA for the CDR3: TGTGCCAGCACCCACAGGGAATACGAGCAGTACTTC. Translation gives CASTHREYEQYF.

The V and J genes are TRBV6-5 and TRBJ2-7; 7 nucleotides align to TRBD1. The ends lost 3 bases at V and 2 bases at J; junction bases unmatched: 4. The CDR3 consists of 14 residues. Per the germline V gene, CDR1 is MNHEY and CDR2 is SVGAGI. CDR3 amino acids: CASSYPGQAYEQYF. The CDR3 DNA is TGTGCCAGCAGTTATCCCGGACAGGCCTACGAGCAGTACTTC.

The CDR3 spells CASSYGGSQETQYF. Written as DNA, the CDR3 is TGTGCCAGCAGCTACGGAGGGTCGCAAGAGACCCAGTACTTC. The chain carries TRBV7-9 and TRBJ2-5, with D possibly being TRBD2 (6 bases). CDR3 length equals 14 residues. V shed 4 bases and J shed 2 bases, with 11 bases lying between them. From germline, CDR1 is SEHNR and CDR2 FQNEAQ (reference sequence).

The CDR3 reads CASSFPKAGRGDEQYF. The CDR3 DNA reads as TGTGCCAGCAGTTTCCCTAAAGCGGGACGGGGGGACGAGCAGTACTTC. V is TRBV28 and J is TRBJ2-7; 7 bases are shared with TRBD2. Germline V gene data show CDR1 as MDHEN and CDR2 as SYDVKM. The CDR3 is made up of 16 amino acids. Trimming removed 3 bases from V and 5 bases from J; junction bases left unmatched: 13.

The chain uses TRBV27 and TRBJ1-1, with 7 bases matching TRBD1. The CDR3 runs to 15 residues. CDR1 is MNHEY and CDR2 is SMNVEV in the germline V gene (reference sequence). V gave up 5 bases and J gave up 0 bases; unmatched junction bases: 6. This CDR3 is CASSPRDSVNTEAFF. Here the CDR3 DNA reads TGTGCCAGCAGTCCCAGGGACAGTGTGAACACTGAAGCTTTCTTT.

V is TRBV9 and J is TRBJ2-3; no reliable D call. The V and J ends lost 4 bases and 0 bases respectively, with 12 bases between them. From germline, CDR1 is SGDLS and CDR2 YYNGEE. The CDR3 covers 15 residues. The CDR3 DNA follows: TGTGCCAGCAGCTCCCGCTGGGCTAGCACAGATACGCAGTATTTT. Its translation: CASSSRWASTDTQYF.

This chain connects TRBV4-3 to TRBJ2-1; D is uncertain. The CDR3 spans 14 residues. Germline loops: CDR1 LGHNA, CDR2 YSLEER. V was shortened by 1 base and J by 1 base, with 5 bases between the two germline ends. The CDR3 loop is CASSQGASYNEQFF. CDR3 bases: TGCGCCAGCAGCCAAGGAGCGTCCTACAATGAGCAGTTCTTC.

The chain combines TRBV6-6 with TRBJ1-3; D unresolved. V was trimmed by 6 bases and J by 3 bases, leaving 12 bases between them. The CDR3 covers 14 residues. Germline loops: CDR1 MNHNY, CDR2 SVGAGI (reference sequence). The CDR3 protein is CASSLPGNGNTIYF. The CDR3 DNA sequence: TGTGCCAGCAGCCTCCCAGGAAATGGAAACACCATATATTTT.